This TCR beta chain is drawn from a study of blood T cell repertoires in COVID-19. Study information: The samples span acute and convalescent COVID-19 from the United States, Italy and Spain. PBMCs, B-cell-depleted T cells, or T cells provided the cDNA or gDNA that made up the material.

Authors' processing steps: From reference gene primer amplification, estimates of nucleated cell counts were derived. Using immunoSEQ multiplex PCR, the repertoire was profiled, and TCRdb retains in-frame clones only, with some absent. V, J and clone size were drawn from that table, and D and trimming were deduced from the DNA. The table shows some 97,000 clones, with about 80% occurring only once. The length of the CDR3 is 13 residues. Germline values: CDR1 SEHNR, CDR2 FQNEAQ (reference sequence). The V end was cut by 2 bases, the J end by 7 bases, with 9 bases between. The sequenced sample consisted of peripheral blood. The sequence derives from a man between 65 and 79 years old with active or convalescent COVID-19. This sequence joins TRBV7-9 and TRBJ2-1, with a tentative D call TRBD2 (6 bases). CDR3 DNA: TGTGCCAGCAGCTTATTCGCGGGGAATGAGCAGTTCTTC. Translated: CASSLFAGNEQFF.